This T cell receptor (beta chain) was recovered during a study of early T cells in non-severe SARS-CoV-2 infection. Molecules of cDNA were individually given unique molecular identifiers that were attached to them. TCRdb used MiXCR to reprocess the 5' RACE reads, holding one entry per CDR3 protein. The table has some 23,000 distinct CDR3 sequences, 5.3% seen once. Source material: whole blood. The TCR sequence derives from an adult who was a healthcare worker with PCR-confirmed SARS-CoV-2 infection or an uninfected control (not recorded which).

CDR3 nucleotides: TGTGCCAGCAGCTTAGGGGAAAACCTAGAAGCTTTCTTT. Its translation is CASSLGENLEAFF. The rearrangement uses TRBV7-8 and TRBJ1-1; D gene uncertain. CDR1 is SGHVS and CDR2 is FQNEAQ in the germline V gene. With 1 base removed from V and 8 bases from J, the gap between germline ends came to 11 bases. CDR3 length: 13 amino acids.